The 16 T cell receptor beta chains below come from one sample, sequenced in a study of patients and donors after allogeneic stem cell transplantation. Via MiXCR, TCRdb re-called the RT-PCR reads, giving one row per CDR3 protein. Among about 960,000 distinct CDR3 sequences, 15% to 20% were seen once, and the ten largest hold around 6%. The source material was blood, either unsorted or a sorted T cell fraction (not recorded which). The source of these receptors is a human donor who was either an allogeneic HSCT recipient or a stem cell or donor lymphocyte infusion donor (not recorded which). It is not recorded whose cells these are; they may come from a transplant donor.

This clonotype has a handful of counts. The V gene is TRBV4-2, the J gene TRBJ2-5, with 15 bases lining up with TRBD2. CDR1 and CDR2 (germline): LGHNA, YNFKEQ. The CDR3 has 17 amino acids. V gave up 4 bases and J gave up 3 bases; unmatched junction bases: 6. CDR3 sequence reads: CASSPRGLAGGEETQYF. CDR3 nucleotides: TGTGCCAGCAGCCCCCGGGGACTAGCGGGAGGCGAAGAGACCCAGTACTTC.

This rearrangement joins TRBV7-2 to TRBJ2-7; 11 bases align to TRBD2. The CDR3 consists of 14 residues. Trimming cost V 2 bases and J 4 bases; bases outside gene matches: 1. Germline-derived CDR1 and CDR2 are SGHTA and FQGNSA. The CDR3 sequence is CASSLRLAGYEQYF. The CDR3 bases are TGTGCCAGCAGCTTAAGACTAGCGGGGTACGAGCAGTACTTC.

This clonotype showed up just a few times. This chain links TRBV7-8 with TRBJ1-1, with a weak D call TRBD1 (5 bases). This CDR3 is built from 14 residues. Between the trimmed V and J ends, which lost 0 bases and 11 bases, there was a span of 16 bases. The germline CDR1 and CDR2 sequences are SGHVS and FQNEAQ. CDR3 protein: CASSLAGRRELAFF. CDR3 sequence (DNA): TGTGCCAGCAGCTTAGCGGGACGGCGGGAATTGGCTTTCTTT. Variable domain in full (rest from reference TRBV7-8 and TRBJ1-1): GAGVSQSPRYKVAKRGQDVALRCDPISGHVSLFWYQQALGQGPEFLTYFQNEAQLDKSGLPSDRFFAERPEGSVSTLKIQRTQQEDSAVYLCASSLAGRRELAFFGQGTRLTVV.

The V gene is TRBV19, the J gene TRBJ1-1, with a tentative D call TRBD1 (5 bases). Trimming pared 6 bases from V and 1 base from J, leaving 12 bases between. Germline CDR1 is LNHDA and CDR2 is SQIVND (reference sequence). This CDR3 spans 14 amino acids. CDR3 sequence reads: CASSPDSWNTEAFF. Here the CDR3 DNA reads TGTGCCAGTAGCCCCGACAGTTGGAACACTGAAGCTTTCTTT.

A few counts support this clonotype. The J gene is TRBJ1-1, the V gene TRBV10-3, with D hard to call. The CDR3 is made up of 14 amino acids. Trimming removed 0 bases from V and 2 bases from J, with 7 bases in between. Per germline, CDR1 ENHRY and CDR2 SYGVKD. CDR3 sequence (DNA): TGTGCCATCAGTGAGTCTTGGGGAAACACTGAAGCTTTCTTT. As protein: CAISESWGNTEAFF.

The rearrangement uses TRBV6-1 and TRBJ2-7, with D possibly matching TRBD2 (5 bases). Germline CDR1 and CDR2: MNHNS and SASEGT. The CDR3 runs 14 residues. Trimming pared 6 bases from V and 5 bases from J, leaving 17 bases between. The CDR3 nucleotides are TGTGCCAGCAGCCCCCTGGACGGGGTCCACGAGCAGTACTTC. It translates to CASSPLDGVHEQYF.

This clonotype was seen more than once but under ten times. This rearrangement joins TRBV7-9 to TRBJ2-1; 8 nucleotides line up with TRBD1. The CDR3 covers 16 residues. Losses at the gene ends were 5 bases for V and 3 bases for J; bases not matched to a gene: 9. Germline V gives CDR1 SEHNR, CDR2 FQNEAQ (reference sequence). CDR3 residues: CASSPRQGTDYNEQFF. In DNA form, the CDR3 reads TGTGCCAGCAGCCCCCGACAGGGGACCGACTACAATGAGCAGTTCTTC.

This clonotype turned up a few times. The chain joins TRBV6-2 or TRBV6-3 to TRBJ2-3; TRBD2 matches 13 bases. The CDR3 covers 17 residues. Germline loops: CDR1 MNHEY, CDR2 SVGEGT. The V gene end was trimmed by 4 bases and the J gene end by 6 bases; junction bases not matched to a gene: 10. The CDR3 is CASSLAGLAGDEDTQYF. The CDR3 DNA reads as TGTGCCAGCAGTTTAGCTGGACTAGCGGGGGACGAGGATACGCAGTATTTT.

The V gene is TRBV2, the J gene TRBJ1-1; D remains ambiguous. Germline-derived CDR1 and CDR2 are SNHLY and FYNNEI. The CDR3 consists of 14 residues. Trimming stripped 2 bases from V and 3 bases from J, with 10 bases between. This CDR3 is CASSEFGLDTEAFF. The CDR3 bases are TGTGCCAGCAGTGAATTCGGTCTGGACACTGAAGCTTTCTTT.

The table lists this clonotype with a few counts. The chain couples TRBV27 to TRBJ2-6; 10 nucleotides agree with TRBD1. V dropped 5 bases and J dropped 4; count of bases not matched to a gene: 8. In germline, CDR1 is MNHEY, CDR2 SMNVEV (reference sequence). The length of the CDR3 is 17 residues. The CDR3 DNA reads as TGTGCCAGCAGTCGGACAGGGGGTTCTGTGGGGGCCAACGTCCTGACTTTC. This translates into CASSRTGGSVGANVLTF.

The genes are TRBV30 and TRBJ1-4; tentative D call: TRBD1 (5 bases). This CDR3 has 15 residues. V lost 3 bases and J 3 bases, leaving 14 bases between the germline ends. CDR1 and CDR2 from the germline V gene are GTSNPN and SVGIG (reference sequence). The CDR3 region has the DNA TGTGCCTGGAGCCCCGGGAGGGGCCCTAATGAAAAACTGTTTTTT. This sequence encodes CAWSPGRGPNEKLFF.

This chain joins TRBV4-1 and TRBJ2-7; the D gene is possibly TRBD1 (6 bases). Germline assignment: CDR1 MGHRA and CDR2 YSYEKL. This CDR3 comprises 13 residues. The V gene lost 3 bases and the J gene lost 3 bases, with 9 bases spanning the gap. CDR3 in amino acids: CASSQGAYYEQYF. CDR3 in DNA: TGCGCCAGCAGCCAGGGGGCTTACTACGAGCAGTACTTC.

This chain connects TRBV28 to TRBJ2-3; possibly TRBD2 for D (6 bases). Germline V lookup: CDR1 MDHEN, CDR2 SYDVKM. V lost 7 bases, J lost 2 bases, and 16 bases lay in between. The CDR3 extends over 15 amino acids. CDR3 amino acids: CASTLGTSHTDTQYF. CDR3 nucleotide sequence: TGTGCCAGCACCCTCGGGACTTCCCACACAGATACGCAGTATTTT.

With regard to this clonotype: This sequence may be a read error, since a much larger clone differs from it by one base. The V call is TRBV29-1, the J call TRBJ1-5, with 8 positions matching TRBD1. The CDR3 spans 17 residues. Germline V gene data show CDR1 as SQVTM and CDR2 as ANQGSEA. This CDR3 is CRVPGQATPHSNQPQHF. CDR3 sequence (DNA): TGCAGAGTTCCGGGACAGGCCACACCTCATAGCAATCAGCCCCAGCATTTT.

CDR3 sequence: CSGRTSGGLRDEQFF. The CDR3 DNA sequence: TGCAGTGGGAGGACTAGCGGGGGGCTAAGGGATGAGCAGTTCTTC. The J gene is TRBJ2-1, the V gene TRBV20-1, with 14 bases aligning to TRBD2. The CDR3 is 15 amino acids. V trimming: 7 bases; J trimming: 8 bases; junction bases outside the gene matches: 10. The germline CDR1 and CDR2 sequences are DFQATT and SNEGSKA (reference sequence).

V and J are TRBV9 and TRBJ1-2; D unresolved. Per germline, CDR1 SGDLS and CDR2 YYNGEE. The CDR3 is 13 residues long. V gave up 3 bases and J gave up 6 bases, with 12 bases separating them. CDR3 amino acids: CASSGGPPNGYTF. In DNA form, the CDR3 reads TGTGCCAGCAGCGGCGGCCCCCCTAATGGCTACACCTTC. The variable domain in full, completed from reference TRBV9 and TRBJ1-2, reads DSGVTQTPKHLITATGQRVTLRCSPRSGDLSVYWYQQSLDQGLQFLIQYYNGEERAKGNILERFSAQQFPDLHSELNLSSLELGDSALYFCASSGGPPNGYTFGSGTRLTVV.